This T cell receptor beta chain is from a study of cytomegalovirus exposure and HLA in healthy donors. Study-level points and caveats: Most TCR sequences showed up rarely, but some public TCRs showed up in many donors.

Germline V CDR1 and CDR2: WNHNN, SYGVQD (reference sequence). This CDR3 spans 15 amino acids. With 3 bases clipped from V and 3 bases from J, the junction kept 5 bases outside the gene matches. Assay: immunoSEQ multiplex PCR; the TCRdb copy retains only in-frame clones and omits some. The table shows about 120,000 clones, with roughly 89% occurring only once. As concerns this clone: What it recognizes is unknown.

Input material: PBMCs. The chain joins TRBV10-1 to TRBJ2-3; 8 bases agree with TRBD1. This TCR came from a young woman in good health and CMV-seronegative. The CDR3 bases are TGCGCCAGCAGTGATTCAGGGGGCGCGACAGATACGCAGTATTTT. This codes for CASSDSGGATDTQYF.